These T cell receptor beta chains were read from a single sample in a study of T cell responses to AZD1222 COVID-19 vaccine. Sequencing used immunoSEQ multiplex PCR; TCRdb keeps in-frame clones, though not all of them. The sample includes 150,000 to 180,000 clones, 88% of them seen just once. This material consisted of peripheral blood, taken on day 0 of AZD1222 vaccination. All receptors come from an adult in good health. Both conserved end residues are part of each CDR3. The D gene is left open where the match is weak. Expanded clones get a size class; other rows say once, few or many, or leave the size out.

j_call: TRBJ2-1; d_call: -; v_call: TRBV7-2; clone_size: -; cdr3_length: 17; cdr3_nt: TGTGCCAGCAGCTTTCCACCGGGGACAAGGTCACCCAATGAGCAGTTCTTC; cdr3_aa: CASSFPPGTRSPNEQFF
j_call: TRBJ1-1; d_call: -; v_call: TRBV7-9; clone_size: -; cdr3_length: 16; cdr3_nt: TGTGCCAGCAGCAGTGTCCGGGGCGGGATGAACACTGAAGCTTTCTTT; cdr3_aa: CASSSVRGGMNTEAFF
j_call: TRBJ1-2; d_call: -; v_call: TRBV9; clone_size: -; cdr3_length: 14; cdr3_nt: TGTGCCAGCAGCGTAGGGGGCTCAAACTATGGCTACACCTTC; cdr3_aa: CASSVGGSNYGYTF
j_call: TRBJ1-6; d_call: -; v_call: TRBV5-8; clone_size: few; cdr3_length: 13; cdr3_nt: TGTGCCAGCAGGGCAGGACTGGATTCACCCCTCCACTTT; cdr3_aa: CASRAGLDSPLHF
j_call: TRBJ2-7; d_call: TRBD2; v_call: TRBV30; clone_size: -; cdr3_length: 15; cdr3_nt: TGTGCCTGGCCCCAGAGGCGGGGGTTCTCCTACGAGCAGTACTTC; cdr3_aa: CAWPQRRGFSYEQYF
j_call: TRBJ1-1; d_call: TRBD1; v_call: TRBV2; clone_size: -; cdr3_length: 14; cdr3_nt: TGTGCCAGCAATCTCCAGGGGGTAGGAACTGAAGCTTTCTTT; cdr3_aa: CASNLQGVGTEAFF
j_call: TRBJ1-5; d_call: -; v_call: TRBV19; clone_size: -; cdr3_length: 13; cdr3_nt: TGTGCCAGTAGTACCCAGGGGCATCAGCCCCAGCATTTT; cdr3_aa: CASSTQGHQPQHF
j_call: TRBJ1-2; d_call: -; v_call: TRBV2; clone_size: -; cdr3_length: 10; cdr3_nt: TGTGCCAGCAGTCGAGGGGGCTACACCTTC; cdr3_aa: CASSRGGYTF
j_call: TRBJ1-5; d_call: TRBD1; v_call: TRBV5-1; clone_size: -; cdr3_length: 17; cdr3_nt: TGCGCCAGCAGCCAATTCACCGGGACAGTTAGCAATCAGCCCCAGCATTTT; cdr3_aa: CASSQFTGTVSNQPQHF
j_call: TRBJ2-6; d_call: TRBD1; v_call: TRBV18; clone_size: -; cdr3_length: 16; cdr3_nt: TGTGCCAGCTCAATCGGACAGGGGACTGGGGCCAACGTCCTGACTTTC; cdr3_aa: CASSIGQGTGANVLTF
j_call: TRBJ2-7; d_call: TRBD1; v_call: TRBV10-3; clone_size: -; cdr3_length: 13; cdr3_nt: TGTGCCACCTTACAGGGGGAGCCCTACGAGCAGTACTTC; cdr3_aa: CATLQGEPYEQYF